This T cell receptor (beta chain) emerged from a study of OX40 agonist ivuxolimab in advanced cancers. Study-level results: Clonal expansion by week 6 occurred in CD4+ and CD8+ blood T cells (at 0.1 to 3.0 mg/kg). Nonresponders, in some cases, also had low normalized T-cell clonal expansion.

Germline V gives CDR1 MNHEY, CDR2 SMNVEV (reference sequence). J gave up 5 bases and V 3 bases, and 3 bases lay outside the gene matches. This CDR3 has 14 residues. Turning to this clone: Its cognate antigen is unknown.

Repertoires were generated with immunoSEQ multiplex PCR, while TCRdb's copy carries only in-frame clones and drops some. The sample includes 15,000 or so clones, 70% to 75% of them seen just once. Material: CD4+ or CD8+ T cells sorted from blood, obtained in a trial of the OX40 agonist ivuxolimab. The sequence was obtained from an adult with an advanced solid tumor such as melanoma, head and neck, liver or kidney cancer. The chain recombines TRBV27 with TRBJ1-2; TRBD1 matches 10 bases. The CDR3 DNA reads TGTGCCAGCAGTTTTTTGGGACAGGGGTATGGCTACACCTTC. It is translated as CASSFLGQGYGYTF.